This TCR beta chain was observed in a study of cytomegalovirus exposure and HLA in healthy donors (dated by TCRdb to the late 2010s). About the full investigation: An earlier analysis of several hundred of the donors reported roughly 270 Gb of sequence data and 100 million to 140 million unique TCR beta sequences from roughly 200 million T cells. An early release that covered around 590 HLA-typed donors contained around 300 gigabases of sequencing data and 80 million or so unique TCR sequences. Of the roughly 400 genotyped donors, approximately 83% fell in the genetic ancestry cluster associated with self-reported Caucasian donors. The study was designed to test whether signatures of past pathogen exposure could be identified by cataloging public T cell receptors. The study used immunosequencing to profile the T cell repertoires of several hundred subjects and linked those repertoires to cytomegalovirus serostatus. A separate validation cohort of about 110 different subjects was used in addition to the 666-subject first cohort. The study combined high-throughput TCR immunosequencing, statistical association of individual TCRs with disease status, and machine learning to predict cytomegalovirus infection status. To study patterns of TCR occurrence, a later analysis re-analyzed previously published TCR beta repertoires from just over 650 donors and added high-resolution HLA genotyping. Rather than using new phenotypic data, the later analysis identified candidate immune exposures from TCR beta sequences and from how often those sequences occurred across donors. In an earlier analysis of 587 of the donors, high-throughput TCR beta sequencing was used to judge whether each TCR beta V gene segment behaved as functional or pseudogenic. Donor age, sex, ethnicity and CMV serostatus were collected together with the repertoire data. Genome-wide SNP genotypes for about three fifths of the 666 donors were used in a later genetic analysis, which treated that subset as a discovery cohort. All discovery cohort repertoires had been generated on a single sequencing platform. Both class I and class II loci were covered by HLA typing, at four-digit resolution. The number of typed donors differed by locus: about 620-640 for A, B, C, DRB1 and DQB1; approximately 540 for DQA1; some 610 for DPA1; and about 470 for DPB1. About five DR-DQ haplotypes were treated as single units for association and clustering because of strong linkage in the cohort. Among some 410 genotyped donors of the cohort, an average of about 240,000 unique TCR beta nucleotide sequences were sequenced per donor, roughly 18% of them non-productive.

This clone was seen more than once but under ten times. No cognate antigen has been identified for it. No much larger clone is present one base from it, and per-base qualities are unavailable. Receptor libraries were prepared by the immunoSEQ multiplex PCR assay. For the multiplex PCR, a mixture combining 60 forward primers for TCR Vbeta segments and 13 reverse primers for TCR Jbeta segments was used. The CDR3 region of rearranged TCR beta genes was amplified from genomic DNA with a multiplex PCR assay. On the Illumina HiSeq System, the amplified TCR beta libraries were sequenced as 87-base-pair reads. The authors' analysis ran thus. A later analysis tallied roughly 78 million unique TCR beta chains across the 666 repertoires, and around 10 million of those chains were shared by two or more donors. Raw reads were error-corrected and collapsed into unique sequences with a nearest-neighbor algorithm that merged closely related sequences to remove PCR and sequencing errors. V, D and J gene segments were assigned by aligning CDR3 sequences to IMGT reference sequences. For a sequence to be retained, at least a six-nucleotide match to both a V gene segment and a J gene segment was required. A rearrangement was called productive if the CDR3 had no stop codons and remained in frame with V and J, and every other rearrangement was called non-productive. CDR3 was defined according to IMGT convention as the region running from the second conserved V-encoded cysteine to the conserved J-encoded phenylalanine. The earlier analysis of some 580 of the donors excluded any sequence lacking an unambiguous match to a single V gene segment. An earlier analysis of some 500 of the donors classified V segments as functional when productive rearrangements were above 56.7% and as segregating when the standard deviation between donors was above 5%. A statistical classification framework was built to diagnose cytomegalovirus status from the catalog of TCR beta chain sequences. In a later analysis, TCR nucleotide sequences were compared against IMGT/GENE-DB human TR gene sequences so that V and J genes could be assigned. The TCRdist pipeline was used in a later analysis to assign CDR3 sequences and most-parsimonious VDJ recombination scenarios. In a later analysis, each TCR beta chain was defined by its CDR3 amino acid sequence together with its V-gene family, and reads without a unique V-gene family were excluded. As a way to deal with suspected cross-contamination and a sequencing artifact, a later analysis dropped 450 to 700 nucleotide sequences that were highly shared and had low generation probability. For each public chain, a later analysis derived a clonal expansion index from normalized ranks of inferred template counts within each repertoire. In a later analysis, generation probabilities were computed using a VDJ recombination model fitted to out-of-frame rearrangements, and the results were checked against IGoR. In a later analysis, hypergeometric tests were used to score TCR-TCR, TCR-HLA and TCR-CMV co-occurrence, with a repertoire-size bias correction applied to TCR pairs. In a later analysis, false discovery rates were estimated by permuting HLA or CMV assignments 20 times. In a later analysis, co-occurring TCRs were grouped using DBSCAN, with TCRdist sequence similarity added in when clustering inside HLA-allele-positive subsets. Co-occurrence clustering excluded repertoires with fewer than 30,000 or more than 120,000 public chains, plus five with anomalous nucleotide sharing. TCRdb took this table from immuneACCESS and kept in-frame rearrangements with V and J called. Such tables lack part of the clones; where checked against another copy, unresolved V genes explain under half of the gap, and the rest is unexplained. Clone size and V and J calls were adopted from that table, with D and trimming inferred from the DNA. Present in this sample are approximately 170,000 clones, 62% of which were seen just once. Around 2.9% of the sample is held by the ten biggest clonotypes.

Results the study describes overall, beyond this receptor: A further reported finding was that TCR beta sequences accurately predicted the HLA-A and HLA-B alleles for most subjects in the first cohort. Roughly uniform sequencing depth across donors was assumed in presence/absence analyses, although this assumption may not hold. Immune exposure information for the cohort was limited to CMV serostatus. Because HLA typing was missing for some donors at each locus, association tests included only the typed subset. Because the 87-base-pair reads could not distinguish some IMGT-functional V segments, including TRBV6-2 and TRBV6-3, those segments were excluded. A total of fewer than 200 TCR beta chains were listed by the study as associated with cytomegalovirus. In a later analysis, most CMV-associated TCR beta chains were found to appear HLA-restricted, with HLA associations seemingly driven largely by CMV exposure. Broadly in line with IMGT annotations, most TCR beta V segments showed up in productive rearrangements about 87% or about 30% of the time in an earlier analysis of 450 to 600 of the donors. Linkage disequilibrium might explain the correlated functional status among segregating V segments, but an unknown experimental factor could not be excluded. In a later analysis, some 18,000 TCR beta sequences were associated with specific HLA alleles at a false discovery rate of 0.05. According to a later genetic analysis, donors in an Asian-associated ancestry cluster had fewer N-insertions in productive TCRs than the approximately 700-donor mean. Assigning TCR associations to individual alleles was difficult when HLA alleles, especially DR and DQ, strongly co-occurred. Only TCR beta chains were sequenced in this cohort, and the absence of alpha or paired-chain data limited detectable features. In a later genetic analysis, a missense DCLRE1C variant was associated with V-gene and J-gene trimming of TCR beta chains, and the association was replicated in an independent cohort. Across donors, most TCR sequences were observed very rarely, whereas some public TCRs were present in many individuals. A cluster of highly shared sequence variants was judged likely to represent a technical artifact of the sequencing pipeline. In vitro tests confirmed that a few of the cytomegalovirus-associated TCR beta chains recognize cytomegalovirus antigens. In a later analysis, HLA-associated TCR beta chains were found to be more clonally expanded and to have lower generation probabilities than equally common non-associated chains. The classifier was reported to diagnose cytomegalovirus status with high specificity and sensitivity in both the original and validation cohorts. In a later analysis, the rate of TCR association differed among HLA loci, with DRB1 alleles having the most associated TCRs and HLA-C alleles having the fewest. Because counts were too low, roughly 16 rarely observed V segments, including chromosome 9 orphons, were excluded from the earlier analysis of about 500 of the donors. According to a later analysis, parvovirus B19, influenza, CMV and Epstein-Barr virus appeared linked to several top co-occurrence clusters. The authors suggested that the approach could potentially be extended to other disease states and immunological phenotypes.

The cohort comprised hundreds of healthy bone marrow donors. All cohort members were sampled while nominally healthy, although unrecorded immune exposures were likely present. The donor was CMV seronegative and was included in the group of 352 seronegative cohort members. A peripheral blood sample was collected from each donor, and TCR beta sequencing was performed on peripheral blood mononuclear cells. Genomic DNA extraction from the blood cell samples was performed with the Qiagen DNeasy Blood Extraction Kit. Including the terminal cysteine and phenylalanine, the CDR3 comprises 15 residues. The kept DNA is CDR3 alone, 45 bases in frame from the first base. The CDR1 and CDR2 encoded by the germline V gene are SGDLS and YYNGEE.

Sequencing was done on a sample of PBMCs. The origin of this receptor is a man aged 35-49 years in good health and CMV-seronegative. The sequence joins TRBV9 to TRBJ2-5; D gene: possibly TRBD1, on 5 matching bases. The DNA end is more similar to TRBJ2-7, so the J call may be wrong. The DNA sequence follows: TGTGCCAGCAGCGTAGGGGGCAGGAGTGTGTACGAGCAGTACTTC. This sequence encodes CASSVGGRSVYEQYF.